This T cell receptor beta chain appears in the sequencing data of a study of cytomegalovirus exposure and HLA in healthy donors. The germline V and J ends were trimmed by 5 bases and 7 bases, with 18 bases remaining between them. The CDR3 totals 15 residues. Germline V CDR1 and CDR2: SGHVS, FNYEAQ. Using immunoSEQ multiplex PCR, the repertoire was profiled, and TCRdb retains in-frame clones only, with some absent. This table has 80,000 to 100,000 clones, under 95% appearing once. With respect to this clone: What it recognizes is unknown.

The donors were in the approximately 130-subject validation cohort, distinct from the approximately 730-subject first cohort. Points from the study as a whole: The classifier was said to identify cytomegalovirus status with high specificity and sensitivity. The authors enumerated some 160 TCR beta chains as linked to cytomegalovirus.

Sequences were obtained from PBMCs. This sequence was found in a man aged 25-45 years in good health and CMV-seronegative. The chain has TRBV7-6 and TRBJ1-5; tentative D call: TRBD1 (6 bases). The CDR3 DNA reads TGTGCCAGCAGCAGCACGGACAGTGCAGGGCAGCCCCAGCATTTT. It encodes CASSSTDSAGQPQHF.